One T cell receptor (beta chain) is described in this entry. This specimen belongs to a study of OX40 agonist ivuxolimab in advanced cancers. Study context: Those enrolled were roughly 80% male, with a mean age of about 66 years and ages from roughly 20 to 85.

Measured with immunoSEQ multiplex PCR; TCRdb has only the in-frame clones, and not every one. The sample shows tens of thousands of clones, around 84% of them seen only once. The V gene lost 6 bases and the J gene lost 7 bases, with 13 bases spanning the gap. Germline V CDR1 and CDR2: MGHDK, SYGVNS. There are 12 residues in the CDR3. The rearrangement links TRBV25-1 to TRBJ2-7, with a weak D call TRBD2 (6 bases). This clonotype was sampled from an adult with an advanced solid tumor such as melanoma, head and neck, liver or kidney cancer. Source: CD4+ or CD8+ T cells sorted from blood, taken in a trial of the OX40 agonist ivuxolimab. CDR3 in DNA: TGTGCCAGCAGCTTAGAAGGGAGGGAGCAGTACTTC. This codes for CASSLEGREQYF.